The 15 T cell receptor beta chains given below trace back to one sample, sequenced in a study of blood T cell repertoires in COVID-19. This table comes from immunoSEQ multiplex PCR, and its TCRdb copy is limited to in-frame clones, with some not included. Among tens of thousands of clones listed, approximately 87% were seen once. The sequenced sample was peripheral blood. These receptors all come from a human donor in a cohort sampled during active COVID-19.

This clone was picked up one time. The chain recombines TRBV7-2 with TRBJ2-1; 11 bases fit TRBD2. Germline V CDR1 and CDR2: SGHTA, FQGNSA. This CDR3 has 16 residues. V gave up 3 bases and J gave up 9 bases; unmatched junction bases: 10. CDR3 in amino acids: CASSFRLAGGFVEQFF. The DNA for the CDR3 is TGTGCCAGCAGCTTCCGTCTAGCGGGGGGTTTTGTTGAGCAGTTCTTC.

This chain connects TRBV5-1 to TRBJ2-3; possibly TRBD2 for D (6 bases). V lost 2 bases, J lost 6 bases, and 13 bases lay in between. CDR1 is SGHRS, CDR2 YFSETQ, per germline. CDR3 length: 14 amino acids. As DNA, the CDR3 is TGCGCCAGCAGCTTACTAGCATCCCCCGATACGCAGTATTTT. Protein product: CASSLLASPDTQYF.

V is TRBV7-9 and J is TRBJ1-4, with a weak D call TRBD1 (5 bases). V was trimmed by 5 bases and J by 3 bases, leaving 13 bases between them. The CDR3 extends over 15 amino acids. The V gene's germline CDR1 is SEHNR and CDR2 FQNEAQ (reference sequence). CDR3 DNA: TGTGCCAGCAGCCCCAGGGCCGGATCTAATGAAAAACTGTTTTTT. This encodes CASSPRAGSNEKLFF. Drawing the rest from reference TRBV7-9 and TRBJ1-4, the complete variable domain is DTGVSQNPRHKITKRGQNVTFRCDPISEHNRLYWYRQTLGQGPEFLTYFQNEAQLEKSRLLSDRFSAERPKGSFSTLEIQRTEQGDSAMYLCASSPRAGSNEKLFFGSGTQLSVL.

With respect to this clone: At one boundary the junction diverges from the germline segment, which might be a read error. The chain is built from TRBV15 and TRBJ1-2; possibly TRBD1 for D (5 bases). This CDR3 contains 12 residues. Germline CDR1 and CDR2: LNHNV and YYDKDF (reference sequence). Here the CDR3 DNA reads TGTGCCACCAGCAGAGATGGGCGGGCGGGGGCCTTC. This codes for CATSRDGRAGAF.

The chain couples TRBV20-1 to TRBJ2-5; D might be TRBD2 (6 bases). Germline CDR1 reads DFQATT; CDR2 reads SNEGSKA (reference sequence). V was clipped by 1 base and J by 7 bases, with 7 bases between them. The CDR3 consists of 11 residues. The CDR3 region has the DNA TGCAGTGCTAGAGGGGGAGGGACCCAGTACTTC. This codes for CSARGGGTQYF.

The rearrangement joins TRBV4-3 to TRBJ1-2; 9 nucleotides align to TRBD1. The CDR3 sequence is 15 residues long. Germline values: CDR1 LGHNA, CDR2 YSLEER. V shed 0 bases, J shed 3 bases, and the junction held 2 bases outside the gene matches. CDR3 region: CASSQEGQGYYGYTF. CDR3 DNA sequence: TGCGCCAGCAGCCAAGAGGGACAGGGTTACTATGGCTACACCTTC.

This chain joins TRBV28 and TRBJ2-7; 9 nucleotides match TRBD2. This CDR3 spans 14 amino acids. Germline assignment: CDR1 MDHEN and CDR2 SYDVKM. Trimming took 5 bases from V and 0 from J; bases not matched to a gene: 2. The DNA of the CDR3 is TGTGCCAGCAGTGAGCGGGGGGTCTCCTACGAGCAGTACTTC. Translated, it gives CASSERGVSYEQYF.

The chain has TRBV4-1 and TRBJ2-4; the match to TRBD2 covers 8 bases. The germline gives CDR1 MGHRA, CDR2 YSYEKL. The CDR3 has 20 amino acids. J was trimmed by 0 bases and V by 0 bases; bases with no gene match: 13. DNA of the CDR3: TGCGCCAGCAGCCAAGATGGACGGCGGGGGGCTGACCCAGCCAAAAACATTCAGTACTTC. Residues: CASSQDGRRGADPAKNIQYF.

The chain recombines TRBV18 with TRBJ2-7, with a possible D match to TRBD1 (6 bases). V lost 3 bases to trimming and J lost 6 bases, with 15 bases between them. CDR1 and CDR2 (germline): KGHSH, LQKENI. There are 14 residues in the CDR3. DNA for the CDR3: TGTGCCAGCTCACCTATACAGGGAGCAGGCGAGCAGTACTTC. The encoded protein is CASSPIQGAGEQYF.

The J gene is TRBJ1-4, the V gene TRBV2; 11 bases are shared with TRBD1. Losses at the gene ends were 7 bases for V and 7 bases for J; bases not matched to a gene: 8. The CDR3 covers 15 residues. Per the germline V gene, CDR1 is SNHLY and CDR2 is FYNNEI. This CDR3 reads CASTADRGRVEKLFF. CDR3 DNA: TGTGCCAGCACTGCGGACAGGGGGCGAGTTGAAAAACTGTTTTTT.

The genes are TRBV4-3 and TRBJ1-2; D not certain. This CDR3 comprises 14 residues. Per germline, CDR1 LGHNA and CDR2 YSLEER. The V end was cut by 0 bases, the J end by 4 bases, with 9 bases between. The CDR3 is CASSQDLRSYGYTF. CDR3 sequence (DNA): TGCGCCAGCAGCCAAGATTTGCGATCCTATGGCTACACCTTC.

This clone appeared a single time. The chain links TRBV27 to TRBJ2-7, with a tentative D call TRBD2 (5 bases). This CDR3 comprises 14 residues. V was clipped by 2 bases and J by 1 base, with 9 bases between them. Germline assignment: CDR1 MNHEY and CDR2 SMNVEV (reference sequence). The CDR3 reads CASSLGWESYEQYF. The DNA for the CDR3 is TGTGCCAGCAGTTTAGGCTGGGAGTCCTACGAGCAGTACTTC.

The chain links TRBV2 to TRBJ1-3; tentatively, D is TRBD1 (6 bases). The CDR3 is 14 residues long. Germline V gene sequence: CDR1 SNHLY, CDR2 FYNNEI. V lost 6 bases, J lost 0 bases, and 9 bases lay in between. CDR3 loop: CASSDRISGNTIYF. The DNA for the CDR3 is TGTGCCAGCAGCGACAGGATCTCTGGAAACACCATATATTTT.

The V and J genes are TRBV30 and TRBJ2-5; a possible D gene is TRBD1 (5 bases). The V end was cut by 3 bases, the J end by 5 bases, with 13 bases between. Germline V lookup: CDR1 GTSNPN, CDR2 SVGIG (reference sequence). CDR3 size: 13 residues. CDR3 bases: TGTGCCTGGAGGACCCCAGGGCGGGAGACCCAGTACTTC. Amino acid sequence: CAWRTPGRETQYF.

CDR3 amino acids: CATSDGRGGWNQPQHF. In DNA form, the CDR3 reads TGTGCCACCAGTGATGGGCGCGGGGGTTGGAATCAGCCCCAGCATTTT. The chain has TRBV24-1 and TRBJ1-5; possibly TRBD1 for D (5 bases). V was clipped by 3 bases and J by 4 bases, with 15 bases between them. CDR3 length equals 16 residues. Looked up from germline, CDR1 is KGHDR and CDR2 is SFDVKD.